A selection of T cell receptor beta chains follows, all from one sample in a study of T cell responses to AZD1222 COVID-19 vaccine. Sequencing was performed with immunoSEQ multiplex PCR; in TCRdb, only in-frame clones are kept and a portion is missing. This table has about 140,000 clones, 92% appearing once. The material sequenced was peripheral blood, taken 28 days after the second AZD1222 dose. The receptors were gathered from an adult who received the AZD1222 COVID-19 vaccine. Both conserved end residues are part of each CDR3. D genes are given only for firm matches.

j_call: TRBJ1-5; d_call: TRBD1; v_call: TRBV19; cdr3_aa: CASSVGQGQPQHF; cdr3_nt: TGTGCCAGTAGTGTCGGACAGGGTCAGCCCCAGCATTTT
j_call: TRBJ1-2; d_call: -; v_call: TRBV7-2; cdr3_aa: CASSLVGFPHTF; cdr3_nt: TGTGCCAGCAGCTTAGTTGGCTTCCCCCACACCTTC
j_call: TRBJ1-4; d_call: -; v_call: TRBV19; cdr3_aa: CASSIGQTINREKLFF; cdr3_nt: TGTGCCAGTAGTATCGGGCAGACCATAAATCGGGAAAAACTGTTTTTT
j_call: TRBJ2-1; d_call: TRBD2; v_call: TRBV27; cdr3_aa: CASSLPGLAGVDEQFF; cdr3_nt: TGTGCCAGCAGTCTACCGGGACTAGCGGGAGTTGATGAGCAGTTCTTC
j_call: TRBJ2-1; d_call: -; v_call: TRBV12-3/TRBV12-4; cdr3_aa: CASSPHPYNEQFF; cdr3_nt: TGTGCCAGCAGTCCCCATCCCTACAATGAGCAGTTCTTC
j_call: TRBJ1-2; d_call: TRBD1; v_call: TRBV27; cdr3_aa: CAVYRGLYGYTF; cdr3_nt: TGTGCCGTATACAGGGGACTTTATGGCTACACCTTC
j_call: TRBJ2-1; d_call: -; v_call: TRBV30; cdr3_aa: CAWSVSGNNEQFF; cdr3_nt: TGTGCCTGGAGTGTTTCGGGAAACAATGAGCAGTTCTTC
j_call: TRBJ1-2; d_call: -; v_call: TRBV3-1/TRBV3-2; cdr3_aa: CASSAGAYGYTF; cdr3_nt: TGTGCCAGCAGTGCAGGTGCCTATGGCTACACCTTC
j_call: TRBJ1-1; d_call: TRBD1; v_call: TRBV5-6; cdr3_aa: CASSFTGGNEAFF; cdr3_nt: TGTGCCAGCAGCTTTACAGGGGGCAATGAAGCTTTCTTT
j_call: TRBJ2-6; d_call: TRBD2; v_call: TRBV3-1/TRBV3-2; cdr3_aa: CASSQAGGAGANVLTF; cdr3_nt: TGTGCCAGCAGCCAAGCCGGGGGGGCTGGGGCCAACGTCCTGACTTTC
j_call: TRBJ2-7; d_call: -; v_call: TRBV10-1; cdr3_aa: CASSESGPSNPLAYEQYF; cdr3_nt: TGCGCCAGCAGTGAGTCTGGCCCATCAAACCCCCTAGCCTACGAGCAGTACTTC